A single sample is the source of the 2 T cell receptor beta chains below, sequenced in a study of cytomegalovirus exposure and HLA in healthy donors. The PCR used 60 Vbeta and 13 Jbeta primers. Assay: immunoSEQ multiplex PCR; the TCRdb copy retains only in-frame clones and omits some. The repertoire has approximately 170,000 clones, around 85% of them found once; the top ten carry 1%. The sequenced sample was PBMCs. Receptor source: a boy between 2 and 15 years old in good health and CMV-seronegative.

The rearrangement joins TRBV6-4 to TRBJ2-2; possibly TRBD1 for D (6 bases). CDR1 is MRHNA and CDR2 is SNTAGT in the germline V gene. The CDR3 runs to 12 residues. With 8 bases removed from V and 6 bases from J, the gap between germline ends came to 10 bases. This CDR3 is CASGKGAGELFF. Here the CDR3 DNA reads TGTGCCAGCGGGAAGGGGGCCGGGGAGCTGTTTTTT.

The rearrangement uses TRBV27 and TRBJ1-6, with D possibly matching TRBD1 (6 bases). Trimming pared 3 bases from V and 4 bases from J, leaving 16 bases between. This CDR3 has 17 residues. From germline, CDR1 is MNHEY and CDR2 SMNVEV (reference sequence). Written as DNA, the CDR3 is TGTGCCAGCAGTTTCGCCCGGGTGGGGGCATATAATTCACCCCTCCACTTT. Translating gives CASSFARVGAYNSPLHF.